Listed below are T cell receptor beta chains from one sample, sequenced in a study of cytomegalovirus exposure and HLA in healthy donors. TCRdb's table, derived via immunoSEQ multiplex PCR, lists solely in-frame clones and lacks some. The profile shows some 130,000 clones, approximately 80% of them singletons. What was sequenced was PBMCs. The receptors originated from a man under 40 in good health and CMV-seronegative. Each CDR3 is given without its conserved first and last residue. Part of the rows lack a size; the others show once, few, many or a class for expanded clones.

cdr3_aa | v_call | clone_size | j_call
SHPGRPGGENTEAF | TRBV29-1 | - | TRBJ1-1
ASSVGLAGEHEQF | TRBV9 | - | TRBJ2-1
ASSPILGSTDTQY | TRBV4-3 | - | TRBJ2-3
ASSSRTANTEAF | TRBV5-1 | - | TRBJ1-1
ASFGDSPYEQY | TRBV5-1 | - | TRBJ2-7
AWSVQGASYEQY | TRBV30 | - | TRBJ2-7
ASSRAGTGDSQPQH | TRBV5-6 | - | TRBJ1-5
ASSWGLAEATGELF | TRBV7-6 | - | TRBJ2-2
ASSSLVPSGANVLT | TRBV4-2 | few | TRBJ2-6
ASSLEWDSYNEQF | TRBV5-1 | few | TRBJ2-1
ASSVLAGITYEQY | TRBV6-1 | few | TRBJ2-7
ASSSNYNYGYT | TRBV7-2 | - | TRBJ1-2
ASSQRGLAGSNEQF | TRBV23-1 | - | TRBJ2-1
ASSSLAEITDTQY | TRBV7-9 | once | TRBJ2-3
ASSMDQGRGQPQH | TRBV6-6 | - | TRBJ1-5
ASRPGLAGAETQY | TRBV5-4 | - | TRBJ2-5